The next 24 T cell receptor beta chains were all read from a single sample in a study of blood T cell repertoires in COVID-19. Measured with immunoSEQ multiplex PCR; TCRdb has only the in-frame clones, and not every one. Among fewer than 200,000 clones, about 88% were seen once, and the ten largest hold approximately 23%. Sequenced sample: PBMCs or T cells enriched from blood (not recorded which). The receptors shown here come from a woman aged 40 to 49 in a cohort exposed to, infected with or recovered from COVID-19 (not recorded which).

The CDR3 nucleotides are TGCGCCAGCAGCGGGGACGGGGGAACTAATGAAAAACTGTTTTTT. Amino acids: CASSGDGGTNEKLFF. This sequence joins TRBV5-1 and TRBJ1-4, with a weak D call TRBD1 (5 bases). The V and J ends lost 4 bases and 1 base respectively, with 11 bases between them. Germline values: CDR1 SGHRS, CDR2 YFSETQ. The length of the CDR3 is 15 residues.

The chain has TRBV29-1 and TRBJ2-1, with 7 bases identical to TRBD1. The V gene's germline CDR1 is SQVTM and CDR2 ANQGSEA. The trim removed 4 bases at V and 3 bases at J, leaving 9 bases unmatched. The CDR3 length is 15 residues. CDR3: CSVADRTRDYNEQFF. The CDR3 nucleotides are TGCAGCGTTGCGGACAGGACCAGGGACTACAATGAGCAGTTCTTC.

The V call is TRBV19, the J call TRBJ1-1, with TRBD1 identical over 7 bases. Looked up from germline, CDR1 is LNHDA and CDR2 is SQIVND (reference sequence). Unmatched junction bases numbered 15, after V lost 9 bases and J lost 5 bases. The CDR3 has 15 residues. This CDR3 is CASTLRGELATEAFF. The CDR3 coding sequence is TGTGCCAGCACCCTCAGGGGGGAATTGGCGACTGAAGCTTTCTTT.

The chain couples TRBV2 to TRBJ1-6; no reliable D call. This CDR3 has 18 amino acids. Germline-derived CDR1 and CDR2 are SNHLY and FYNNEI. Trimming stripped 5 bases from V and 0 bases from J, with 17 bases between. CDR3 in DNA: TGTGCCAGCAGTACCCGGGAGGGATCAAGCTCCTATAATTCACCCCTCCACTTT. It encodes CASSTREGSSSYNSPLHF.

The chain couples TRBV5-1 to TRBJ2-3, with 10 bases lining up with TRBD1. The V and J ends lost 4 bases and 5 bases, in that order; junction bases with no gene match: 7. The germline gives CDR1 SGHRS, CDR2 YFSETQ. This CDR3 is built from 15 residues. The CDR3 spells CASSKTGGSGDTQYF. CDR3 coding DNA: TGCGCCAGCAGCAAGACAGGGGGCTCAGGAGATACGCAGTATTTT. Combining the CDR3 with reference TRBV5-1 and TRBJ2-3 gives the whole variable domain KAGVTQTPRYLIKTRGQQVTLSCSPISGHRSVSWYQQTPGQGLQFLFEYFSETQRNKGNFPGRFSGRQFSNSRSEMNVSTLELGDSALYLCASSKTGGSGDTQYFGPGTRLTVL.

The chain is built from TRBV6-1 and TRBJ1-3; D perhaps matches TRBD1 (6 bases). The CDR3 covers 14 residues. Trimming removed 3 bases from V and 4 bases from J, with 10 bases in between. CDR1 is MNHNS, CDR2 SASEGT, per germline. CDR3 bases: TGTGCCAGCAGTGAGGGGGCGCAGGGAAACACCATATATTTT. Protein: CASSEGAQGNTIYF.

The chain uses TRBV10-3 and TRBJ2-5; D might be TRBD1 (6 bases). This CDR3 spans 15 amino acids. V lost 2 bases to trimming and J lost 2 bases, with 12 bases between them. Germline V gene sequence: CDR1 ENHRY, CDR2 SYGVKD. This chain's CDR3 is CAISEPRTEQETQYF. The CDR3 DNA is TGTGCCATCAGTGAGCCCCGGACAGAGCAAGAGACCCAGTACTTC.

The V gene is TRBV11-2, the J gene TRBJ2-1, with 13 bases matching TRBD2. After removal of 5 bases from V and 7 bases from J, the junction contained 11 bases not matched to a gene. The CDR3 totals 17 residues. CDR1 is SGHAT and CDR2 is FQNNGV in the germline V gene. This CDR3 is CASSPLPGLAGMNEQFF. The DNA of the CDR3 is TGTGCCAGCAGCCCCCTCCCGGGACTAGCGGGGATGAATGAGCAGTTCTTC.

The chain couples TRBV5-1 to TRBJ1-4, with D tentatively TRBD1 (5 bases). The germline V and J ends were trimmed by 2 bases and 12 bases, with 11 bases remaining between them. CDR3 length: 12 amino acids. The germline V gene encodes CDR1 SGHRS and CDR2 YFSETQ. The chain's CDR3 is CASSLKPGELFF. CDR3 nucleotide sequence: TGCGCCAGCAGCTTAAAACCGGGGGAACTGTTTTTT.

The rearrangement uses TRBV13 and TRBJ2-1; weak D call: TRBD2 (6 bases). Trimming cost V 5 bases and J 7 bases, with 18 bases left between them. This CDR3 comprises 15 residues. The V gene's germline CDR1 is PRHDT and CDR2 FYEKMQ (reference sequence). CDR3 region: CASSPWGDPGNEQFF. CDR3 DNA sequence: TGTGCCAGCAGCCCCTGGGGGGACCCGGGGAATGAGCAGTTCTTC.

V and J are TRBV27 and TRBJ2-7; no definite D call. V lost 5 bases and J 6 bases, leaving 8 bases between the germline ends. The CDR3 is 11 amino acids. Germline assignment: CDR1 MNHEY and CDR2 SMNVEV (reference sequence). CDR3 amino acids: CASSTLFEQYF. The CDR3 DNA is TGTGCCAGCAGTACCCTATTCGAGCAGTACTTC.

This chain joins TRBV15 and TRBJ2-7, with a weak D call TRBD2 (6 bases). The V end was cut by 0 bases, the J end by 4 bases, with 10 bases between. The CDR3 contains 14 residues. Looked up from germline, CDR1 is LNHNV and CDR2 is YYDKDF (reference sequence). CDR3 region: CATSRDLGRYEQYF. CDR3 DNA: TGTGCCACCAGCAGAGATCTGGGGAGGTACGAGCAGTACTTC.

This sequence joins TRBV3-1 (or the pseudogene TRBV3-2) and TRBJ2-5, with D maybe TRBD2 (6 bases). The CDR3 spans 15 residues. Germline assignment: CDR1 LGHDT and CDR2 YNNKEL (reference sequence). V lost 1 base and J 7 bases, leaving 16 bases between the germline ends. This CDR3 is CASSQVVAVLGTQYF. The CDR3 region has the DNA TGTGCCAGCAGCCAAGTCGTAGCGGTCCTGGGGACCCAGTACTTC.

V gene TRBV6-5 combines with J gene TRBJ1-2; tentative D call: TRBD1 (6 bases). Germline V gives CDR1 MNHEY, CDR2 SVGAGI. The CDR3 is 15 residues long. The V and J ends lost 0 bases and 4 bases respectively, with 12 bases between them. The CDR3 loop reads CASSYSGRGGYGYTF. CDR3 DNA: TGTGCCAGCAGTTACTCGGGAAGAGGGGGCTATGGCTACACCTTC.

The chain carries TRBV10-2 and TRBJ1-2; 7 bases map to TRBD1. There are 14 residues in the CDR3. Germline lookup yields CDR1 WSHSY and CDR2 SAAADI. V lost 3 bases, J lost 4 bases, and 5 bases stayed unmatched. DNA of the CDR3: TGCGCCAGCAGTGATGGCAGGGGGATCTATGGCTACACCTTC. The encoded protein is CASSDGRGIYGYTF.

V is TRBV9 and J is TRBJ1-1, with TRBD1 matching over 7 bases. CDR3 length equals 15 residues. CDR1 and CDR2 from the germline V gene are SGDLS and YYNGEE. Trimming at V came to 4 bases and at J to 3 bases, leaving 9 bases not matched to a gene. The CDR3 sequence is CASSPLTGLDTEAFF. The CDR3 DNA reads TGTGCCAGCAGCCCGTTGACAGGGTTGGACACTGAAGCTTTCTTT. The variable domain in full, completed from reference TRBV9 and TRBJ1-1, reads DSGVTQTPKHLITATGQRVTLRCSPRSGDLSVYWYQQSLDQGLQFLIQYYNGEERAKGNILERFSAQQFPDLHSELNLSSLELGDSALYFCASSPLTGLDTEAFFGQGTRLTVV.

There are a few counts of this clone. This chain joins TRBV28 and TRBJ1-1; tentatively, D is TRBD1 (5 bases). With 4 bases removed from V and 4 bases from J, the gap between germline ends came to 13 bases. CDR1 and CDR2 (germline): MDHEN, SYDVKM. This CDR3 is 14 amino acids long. In DNA, the CDR3 is TGTGCCAGCAGTTCCATGGGGGAGGGCACTGAAGCTTTCTTT. Its translation: CASSSMGEGTEAFF.

The chain links TRBV10-2 to TRBJ2-1; 10 nucleotides align to TRBD2. Germline values: CDR1 WSHSY, CDR2 SAAADI. The length of the CDR3 is 15 residues. V lost 6 bases to trimming and J lost 5 bases; unmatched junction nucleotides: 7. The CDR3 region is CASSAIAGGHNEQFF. DNA of the CDR3: TGCGCCAGCAGCGCAATAGCGGGGGGTCACAATGAGCAGTTCTTC.

This rearrangement joins TRBV5-1 to TRBJ2-1; weak D call: TRBD1 (6 bases). Germline-derived CDR1 and CDR2 are SGHRS and YFSETQ. Trimming pared 1 base from V and 3 bases from J, leaving 11 bases between. This CDR3 spans 15 amino acids. The CDR3 DNA sequence: TGCGCCAGCAGCTTGTCCCAGGGGTTCTACAATGAGCAGTTCTTC. Translated: CASSLSQGFYNEQFF.

This clone has just a few counts. The chain uses TRBV30 and TRBJ2-1; D might be TRBD1 (5 bases). There are 13 residues in the CDR3. CDR1 and CDR2 from the germline V gene are GTSNPN and SVGIG (reference sequence). Between the trimmed V and J ends, which lost 0 bases and 6 bases, there was a span of 9 bases. CDR3 DNA: TGTGCCTGGAGTGTCGACAGCAGCAATGAGCAGTTCTTC. It specifies CAWSVDSSNEQFF.

The V call is TRBV5-5, the J call TRBJ1-5; D gene ambiguous. The CDR3 runs 17 residues. Germline V gene sequence: CDR1 SGHKS, CDR2 YYEKEE (reference sequence). The V and J ends lost 0 bases and 3 bases respectively, with 16 bases between them. This CDR3 reads CASSLGPISSLNQPQHF. The CDR3 DNA reads as TGTGCCAGCAGCTTGGGCCCTATTTCCTCTCTCAATCAGCCCCAGCATTTT.

This rearrangement joins TRBV4-1 to TRBJ1-6; D not resolved. The V end was cut by 3 bases, the J end by 5 bases, with 14 bases between. The CDR3 length is 16 residues. Germline V CDR1 and CDR2: MGHRA, YSYEKL. DNA of the CDR3: TGCGCCAGCAGCCACCCTATGGGCAGTAATAATTCACCCCTCCACTTT. It encodes CASSHPMGSNNSPLHF.

The chain is built from TRBV28 and TRBJ2-5; 7 nucleotides line up with TRBD1. The CDR3 length is 14 residues. With 6 bases clipped from V and 3 bases from J, the junction kept 7 bases outside the gene matches. Germline lookup yields CDR1 MDHEN and CDR2 SYDVKM. CDR3: CASSSRGTEETQYF. The CDR3 bases are TGTGCCAGCAGCTCGAGGGGGACAGAAGAGACCCAGTACTTC.

This rearrangement joins TRBV12-1 to TRBJ2-7; the table gives TRBD2 as D, unverified against the DNA. TRBV12-1 is an annotated pseudogene. The CDR3 is 13 amino acids. CDR3 bases: TGTGCCAGCAGCACGGGAGGGGCTTACGAGCAGTACTTC. Residues: CASSTGGAYEQYF.